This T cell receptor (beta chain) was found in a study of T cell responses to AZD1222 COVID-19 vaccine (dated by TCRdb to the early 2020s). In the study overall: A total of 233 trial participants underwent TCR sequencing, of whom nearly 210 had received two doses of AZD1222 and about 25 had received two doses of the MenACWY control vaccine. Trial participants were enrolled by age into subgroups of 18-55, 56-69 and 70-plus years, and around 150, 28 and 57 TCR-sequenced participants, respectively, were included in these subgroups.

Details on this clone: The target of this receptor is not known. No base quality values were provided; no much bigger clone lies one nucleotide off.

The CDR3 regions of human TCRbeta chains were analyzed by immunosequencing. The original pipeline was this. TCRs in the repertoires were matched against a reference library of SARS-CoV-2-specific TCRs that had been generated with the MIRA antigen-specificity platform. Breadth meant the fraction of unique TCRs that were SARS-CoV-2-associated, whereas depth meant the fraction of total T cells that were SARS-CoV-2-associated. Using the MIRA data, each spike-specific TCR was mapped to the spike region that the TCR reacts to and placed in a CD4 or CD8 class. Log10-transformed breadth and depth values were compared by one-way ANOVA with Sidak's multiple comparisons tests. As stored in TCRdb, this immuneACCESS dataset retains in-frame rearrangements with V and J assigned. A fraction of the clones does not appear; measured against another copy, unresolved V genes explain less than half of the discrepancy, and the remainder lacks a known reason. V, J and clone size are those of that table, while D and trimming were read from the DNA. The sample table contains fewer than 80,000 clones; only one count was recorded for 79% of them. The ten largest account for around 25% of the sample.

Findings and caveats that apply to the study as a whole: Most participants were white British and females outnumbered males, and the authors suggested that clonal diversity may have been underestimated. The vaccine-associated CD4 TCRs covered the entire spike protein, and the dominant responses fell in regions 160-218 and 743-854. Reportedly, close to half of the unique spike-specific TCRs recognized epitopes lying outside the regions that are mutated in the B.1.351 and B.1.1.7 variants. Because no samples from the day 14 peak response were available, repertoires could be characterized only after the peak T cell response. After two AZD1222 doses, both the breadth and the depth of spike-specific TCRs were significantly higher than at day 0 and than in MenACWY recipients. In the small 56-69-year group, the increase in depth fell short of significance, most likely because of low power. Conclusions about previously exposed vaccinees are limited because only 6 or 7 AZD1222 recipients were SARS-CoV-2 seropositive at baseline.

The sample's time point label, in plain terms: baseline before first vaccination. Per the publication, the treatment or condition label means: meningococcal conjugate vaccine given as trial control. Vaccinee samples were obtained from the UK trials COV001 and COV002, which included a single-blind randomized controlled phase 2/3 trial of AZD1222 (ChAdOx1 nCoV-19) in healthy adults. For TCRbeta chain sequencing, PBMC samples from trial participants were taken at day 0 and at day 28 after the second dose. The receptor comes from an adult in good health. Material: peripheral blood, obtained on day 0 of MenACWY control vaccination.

CDR3 reads: CASSLGSSYNSPLHF. The DNA sequence is TGTGCCAGCAGTTTGGGGAGCTCCTATAATTCACCCCTCCACTTT. The chain was built from TRBV28 and TRBJ1-6, with the identity of the D gene unclear. Sequences MDHEN (CDR1) and SYDVKM (CDR2) are obtained from the germline V gene. Measured from the cysteine to the phenylalanine, the CDR3 is 15 residues long. This entry keeps only the CDR3 DNA: 45 bases, framed from base 1. V loses 3 bases, J loses 0 bases, and the germline ends lie 6 bases apart.